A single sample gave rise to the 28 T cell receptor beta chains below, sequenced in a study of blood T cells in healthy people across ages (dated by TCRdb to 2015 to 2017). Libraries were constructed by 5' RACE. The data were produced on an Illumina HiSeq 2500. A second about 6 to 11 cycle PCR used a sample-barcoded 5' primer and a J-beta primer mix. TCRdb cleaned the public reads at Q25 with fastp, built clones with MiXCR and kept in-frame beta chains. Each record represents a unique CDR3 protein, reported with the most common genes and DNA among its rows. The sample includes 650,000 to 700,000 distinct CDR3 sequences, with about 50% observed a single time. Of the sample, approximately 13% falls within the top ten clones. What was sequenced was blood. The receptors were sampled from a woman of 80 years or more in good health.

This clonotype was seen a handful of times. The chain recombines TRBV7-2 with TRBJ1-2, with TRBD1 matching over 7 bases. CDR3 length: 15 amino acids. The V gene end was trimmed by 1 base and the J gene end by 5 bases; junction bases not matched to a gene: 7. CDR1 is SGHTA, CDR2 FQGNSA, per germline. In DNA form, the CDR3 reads TGTGCCAGCAGCTTAGGGATTAAGGGGGCTTATGGCTACACCTTC. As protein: CASSLGIKGAYGYTF. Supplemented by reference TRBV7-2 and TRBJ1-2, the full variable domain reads GAGVSQSPSNKVTEKGKDVELRCDPISGHTALYWYRQSLGQGLEFLIYFQGNSAPDKSGLPSDRFSAERTGGSVSTLTIQRTQQEDSAVYLCASSLGIKGAYGYTFGSGTRLTVV.

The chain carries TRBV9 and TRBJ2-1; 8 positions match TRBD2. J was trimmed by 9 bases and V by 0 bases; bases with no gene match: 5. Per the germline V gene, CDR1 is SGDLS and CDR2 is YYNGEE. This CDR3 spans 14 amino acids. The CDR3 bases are TGTGCCAGCAGCGTAGCGGGGGGGCCTGGTGAGCAGTTCTTC. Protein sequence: CASSVAGGPGEQFF.

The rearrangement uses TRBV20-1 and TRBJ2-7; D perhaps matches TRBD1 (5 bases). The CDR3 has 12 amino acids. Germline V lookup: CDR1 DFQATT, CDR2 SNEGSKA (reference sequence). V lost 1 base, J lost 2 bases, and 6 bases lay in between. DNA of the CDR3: TGCAGTGCTAGAGGGACAACCTACGAGCAGTACTTC. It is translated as CSARGTTYEQYF.

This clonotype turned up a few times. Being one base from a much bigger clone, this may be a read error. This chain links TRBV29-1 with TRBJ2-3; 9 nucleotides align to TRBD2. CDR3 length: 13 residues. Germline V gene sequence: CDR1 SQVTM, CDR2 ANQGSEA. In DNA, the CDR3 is TGCAGTTGCGCGGGGGGGCGCACAGATACGCAGTATTTT. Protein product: CSCAGGRTDTQYF.

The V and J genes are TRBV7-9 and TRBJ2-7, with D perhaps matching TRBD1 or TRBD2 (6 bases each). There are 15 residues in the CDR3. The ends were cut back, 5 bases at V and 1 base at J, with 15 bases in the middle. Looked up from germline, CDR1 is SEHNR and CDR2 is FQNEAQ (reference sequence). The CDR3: CASSLWGAGSYEQYF. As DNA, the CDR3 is TGTGCCAGCAGCCTCTGGGGGGCCGGATCCTACGAGCAGTACTTC.

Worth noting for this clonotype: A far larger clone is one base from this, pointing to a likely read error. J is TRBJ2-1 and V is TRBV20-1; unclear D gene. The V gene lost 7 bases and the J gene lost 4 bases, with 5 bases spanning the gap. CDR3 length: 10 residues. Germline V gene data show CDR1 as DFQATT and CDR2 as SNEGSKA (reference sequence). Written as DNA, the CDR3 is TGCAGTGTCTCATACAATGAGCAGTTCTTC. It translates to CSVSYNEQFF.

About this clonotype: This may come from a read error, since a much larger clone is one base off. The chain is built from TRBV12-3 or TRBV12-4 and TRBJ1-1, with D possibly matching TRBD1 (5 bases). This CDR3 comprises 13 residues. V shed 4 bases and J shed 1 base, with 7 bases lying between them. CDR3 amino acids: CASSYDRNTEAFF. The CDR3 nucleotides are TGTGCCAGCAGTTACGACAGGAACACTGAAGCTTTCTTT.

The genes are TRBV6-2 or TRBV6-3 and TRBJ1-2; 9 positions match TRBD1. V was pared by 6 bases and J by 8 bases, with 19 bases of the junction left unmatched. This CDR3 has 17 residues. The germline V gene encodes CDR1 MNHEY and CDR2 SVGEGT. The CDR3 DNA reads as TGTGCCAGCAGCCTATCGGGACAGGGAAGGGAGAACAGCGGCTACACCTTC. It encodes CASSLSGQGRENSGYTF.

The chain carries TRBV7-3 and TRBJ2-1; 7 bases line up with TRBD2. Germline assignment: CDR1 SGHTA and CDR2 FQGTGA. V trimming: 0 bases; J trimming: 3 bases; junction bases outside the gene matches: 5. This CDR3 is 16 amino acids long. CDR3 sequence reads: CASSLTSGTHYNEQFF. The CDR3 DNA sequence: TGTGCCAGCAGCTTAACGAGCGGGACTCACTACAATGAGCAGTTCTTC.

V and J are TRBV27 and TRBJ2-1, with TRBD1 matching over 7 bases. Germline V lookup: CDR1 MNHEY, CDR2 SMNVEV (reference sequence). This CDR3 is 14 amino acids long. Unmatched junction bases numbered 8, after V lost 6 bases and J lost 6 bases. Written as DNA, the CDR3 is TGTGCCAGCAGACAGGGGTTTACTGTCAATGAGCAGTTCTTC. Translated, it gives CASRQGFTVNEQFF.

The CDR3 loop is CATSDPDREKQYF. The CDR3 region has the DNA TGTGCCACCAGTGACCCCGACAGGGAAAAGCAGTACTTC. The rearrangement joins TRBV24-1 to TRBJ2-5, with 7 bases identical to TRBD1. The CDR3 spans 13 residues. After removal of 4 bases from V and 11 bases from J, the junction contained 9 bases not matched to a gene. Germline V gene data show CDR1 as KGHDR and CDR2 as SFDVKD.

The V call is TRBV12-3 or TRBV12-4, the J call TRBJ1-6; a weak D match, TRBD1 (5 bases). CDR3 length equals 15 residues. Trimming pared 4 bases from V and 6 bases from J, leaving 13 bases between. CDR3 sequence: CASSSPTAINSPLHF. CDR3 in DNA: TGTGCCAGCAGTTCGCCGACAGCCATTAATTCACCCCTCCACTTT.

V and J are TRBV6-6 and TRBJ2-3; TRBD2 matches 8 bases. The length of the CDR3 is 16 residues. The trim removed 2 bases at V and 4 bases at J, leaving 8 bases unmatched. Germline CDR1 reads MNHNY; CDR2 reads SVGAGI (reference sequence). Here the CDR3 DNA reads TGTGCCAGCAGTTACGAGTTAGCGGGATCTTCAGATACGCAGTATTTT. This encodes CASSYELAGSSDTQYF.

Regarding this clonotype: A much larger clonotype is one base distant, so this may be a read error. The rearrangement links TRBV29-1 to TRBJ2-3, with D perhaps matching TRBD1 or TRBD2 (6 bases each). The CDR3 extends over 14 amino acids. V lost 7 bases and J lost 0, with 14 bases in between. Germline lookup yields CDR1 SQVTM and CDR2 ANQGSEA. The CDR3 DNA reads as TGCAGCGCCCACGGGGGCAGAAGCACAGATACGCAGTATTTT. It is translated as CSAHGGRSTDTQYF.

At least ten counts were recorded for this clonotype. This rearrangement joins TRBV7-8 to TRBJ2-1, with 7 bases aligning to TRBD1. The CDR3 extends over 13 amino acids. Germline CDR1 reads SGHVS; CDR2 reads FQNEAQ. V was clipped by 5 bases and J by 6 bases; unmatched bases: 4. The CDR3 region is CASSRDRVNEQFF. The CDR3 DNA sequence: TGTGCCAGCAGCCGCGACAGGGTCAATGAGCAGTTCTTC.

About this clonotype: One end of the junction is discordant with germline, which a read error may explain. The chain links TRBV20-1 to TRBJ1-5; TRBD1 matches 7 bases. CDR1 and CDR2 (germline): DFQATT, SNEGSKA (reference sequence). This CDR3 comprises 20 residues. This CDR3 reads CSALRAVQGGRVFSNQPRHF. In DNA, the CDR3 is TGCAGTGCTCTGAGGGCAGTCCAGGGGGGGCGAGTTTTTAGCAATCAGCCCCGGCATTTT.

The CDR3: CSSCRPGQGYGYTF. The CDR3, as DNA: TGCAGTAGCTGCCGGCCGGGACAGGGATATGGCTACACCTTC. V is TRBV20-1 and J is TRBJ1-2; 9 positions agree with TRBD1. The CDR3 spans 14 residues. V dropped 8 bases and J dropped 5; count of bases not matched to a gene: 12. Germline loops: CDR1 DFQATT, CDR2 SNEGSKA (reference sequence).

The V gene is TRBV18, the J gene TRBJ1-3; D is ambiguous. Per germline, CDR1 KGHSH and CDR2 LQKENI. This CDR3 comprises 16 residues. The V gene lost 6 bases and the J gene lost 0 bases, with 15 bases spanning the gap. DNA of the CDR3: TGTGCCAGCTCCCCCGGTGGACGGCCCTCTGGAAACACCATATATTTT. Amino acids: CASSPGGRPSGNTIYF.

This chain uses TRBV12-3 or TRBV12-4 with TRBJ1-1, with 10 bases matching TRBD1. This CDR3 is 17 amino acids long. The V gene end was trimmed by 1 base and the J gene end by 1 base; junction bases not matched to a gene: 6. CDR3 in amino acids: CASSLGDRGWGNTEAFF. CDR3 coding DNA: TGTGCCAGCAGTTTAGGGGACAGGGGTTGGGGGAACACTGAAGCTTTCTTT.

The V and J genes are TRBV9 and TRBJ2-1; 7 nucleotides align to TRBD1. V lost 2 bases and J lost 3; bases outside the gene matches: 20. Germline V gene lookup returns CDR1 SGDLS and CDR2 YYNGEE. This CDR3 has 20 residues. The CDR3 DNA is TGTGCCAGCAGCGTCCCCCGAGGGGGCCGTAGCACCGGCGACTACAATGAGCAGTTCTTC. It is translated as CASSVPRGGRSTGDYNEQFF. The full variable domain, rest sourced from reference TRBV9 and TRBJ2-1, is DSGVTQTPKHLITATGQRVTLRCSPRSGDLSVYWYQQSLDQGLQFLIQYYNGEERAKGNILERFSAQQFPDLHSELNLSSLELGDSALYFCASSVPRGGRSTGDYNEQFFGPGTRLTVL.

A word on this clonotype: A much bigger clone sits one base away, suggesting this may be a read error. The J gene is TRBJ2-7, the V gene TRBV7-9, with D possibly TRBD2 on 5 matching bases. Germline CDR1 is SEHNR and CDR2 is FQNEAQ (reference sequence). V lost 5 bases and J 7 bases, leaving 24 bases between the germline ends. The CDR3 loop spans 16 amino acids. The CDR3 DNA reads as TGTGCCAGCAGCCTTAAACAGAGGGCACAATACAATGAGCAGTACTTC. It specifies CASSLKQRAQYNEQYF.

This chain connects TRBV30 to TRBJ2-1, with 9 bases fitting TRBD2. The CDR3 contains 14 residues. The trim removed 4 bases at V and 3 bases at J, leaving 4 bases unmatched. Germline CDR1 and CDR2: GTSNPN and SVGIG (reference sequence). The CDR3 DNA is TGTGCCTGGACCGCGGGGGGGTACTACAATGAGCAGTTCTTC. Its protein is CAWTAGGYYNEQFF. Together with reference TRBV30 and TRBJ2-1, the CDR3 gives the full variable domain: SQTIHQWPATLVQPVGSPLSLECTVEGTSNPNLYWYRQAAGRGLQLLFYSVGIGQISSEVPQNLSASRPQDRQFILSSKKLLLSDSGFYLCAWTAGGYYNEQFFGPGTRLTVL.

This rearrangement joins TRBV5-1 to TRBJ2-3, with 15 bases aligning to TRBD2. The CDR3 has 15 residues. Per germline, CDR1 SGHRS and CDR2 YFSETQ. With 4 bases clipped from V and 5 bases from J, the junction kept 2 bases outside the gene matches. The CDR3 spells CASSRTSGRGDTQYF. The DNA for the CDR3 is TGCGCCAGCAGCAGGACTAGCGGGAGGGGAGATACGCAGTATTTT.

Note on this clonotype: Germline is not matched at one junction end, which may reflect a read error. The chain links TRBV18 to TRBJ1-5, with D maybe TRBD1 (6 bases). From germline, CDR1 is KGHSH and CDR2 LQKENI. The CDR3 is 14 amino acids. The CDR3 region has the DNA TGTGCCGGCTCACCAAGTAAGGGGGTTCAGCCCCAGCATTTT. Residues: CAGSPSKGVQPQHF.

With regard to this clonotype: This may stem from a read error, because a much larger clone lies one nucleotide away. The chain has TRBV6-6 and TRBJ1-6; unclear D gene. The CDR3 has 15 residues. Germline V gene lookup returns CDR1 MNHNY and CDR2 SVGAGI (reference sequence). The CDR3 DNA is TGTGTCAGCAGCCCTGACACCCCCAGGAATTCACCCCTCCACTTT. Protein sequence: CVSSPDTPRNSPLHF.

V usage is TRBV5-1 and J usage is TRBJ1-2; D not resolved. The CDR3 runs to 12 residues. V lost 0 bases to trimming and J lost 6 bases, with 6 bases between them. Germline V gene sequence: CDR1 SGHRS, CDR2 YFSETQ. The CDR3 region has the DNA TGCGCCAGCAGCTTGGTGGGGAATGGCTACACCTTC. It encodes CASSLVGNGYTF.

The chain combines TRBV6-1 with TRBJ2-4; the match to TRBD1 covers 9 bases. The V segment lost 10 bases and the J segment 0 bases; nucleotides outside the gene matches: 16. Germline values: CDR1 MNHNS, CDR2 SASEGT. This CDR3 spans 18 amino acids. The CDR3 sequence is CATHRGTGLTLAKNIQYF. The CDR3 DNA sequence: TGTGCCACCCACAGGGGGACAGGGCTTACTTTAGCCAAAAACATTCAGTACTTC.

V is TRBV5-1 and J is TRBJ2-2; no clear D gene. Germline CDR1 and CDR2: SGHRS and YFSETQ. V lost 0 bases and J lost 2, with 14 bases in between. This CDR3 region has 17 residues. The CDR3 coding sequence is TGCGCCAGCAGCTTGGCCGAGATTAGCAGCAACACCGGGGAGCTGTTTTTT. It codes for CASSLAEISSNTGELFF.